A single sample is the source of the 17 T cell receptor beta chains below, sequenced in a study of blood T cell repertoires in COVID-19 (TCRdb year 2020). Library preparation employed the immunoSEQ multiplex PCR assay. Entries here come from immuneACCESS through TCRdb and include only in-frame sequences with V and J called. Some clones fail to appear in such tables; in the studies checked, an unresolved V gene covers under half of the shortfall, and the cause of the remainder is unknown. In this sample the table shows approximately 70,000 clones, about 88% of which occur a single time. The top ten clonotypes cover around 3.9% of the sample. The sample taken for sequencing was peripheral blood. The source is a man in his 70s with active COVID-19.

The chain links TRBV27 to TRBJ1-1; TRBD1 matches 12 bases. In germline, CDR1 is MNHEY, CDR2 SMNVEV (reference sequence). The CDR3 consists of 17 residues. V was pared by 5 bases and J by 5 bases, with 12 bases of the junction left unmatched. The CDR3, as DNA: TGTGCCAGCAGTCCCCGCAGGGGACAGGGGGCGCGGACTGAAGCTTTCTTT. It is translated as CASSPRRGQGARTEAFF.

The chain recombines TRBV30 with TRBJ2-3; D may be TRBD2 (7 bases). From germline, CDR1 is GTSNPN and CDR2 SVGIG (reference sequence). V lost 3 bases and J lost 8, with 18 bases in between. This CDR3 is 14 amino acids long. The CDR3 DNA sequence: TGTGCCTGGAGCATGTTGGGGGCGGGGGCTACGCAGTATTTT. The encoded protein is CAWSMLGAGATQYF.

The chain employs TRBV19 and TRBJ2-5; TRBD1 aligns across 11 bases. Trimming took 4 bases from V and 5 from J; bases not matched to a gene: 12. The CDR3 has 17 residues. Germline loops: CDR1 LNHDA, CDR2 SQIVND (reference sequence). This CDR3 reads CASSTRLDRGLGETQYF. In DNA, the CDR3 is TGTGCCAGTAGTACCCGTCTGGACAGGGGGCTCGGGGAGACCCAGTACTTC.

Remarks on this clone: Other DNA sequences in the same sample also yield this CDR3. The chain joins TRBV12-3 or TRBV12-4 to TRBJ2-3; no clear D gene. The V end lost 6 bases, the J end lost 2 bases, and 9 bases lay between the germline ends. The CDR3 is made up of 13 amino acids. CDR3 residues: CASSLWATDTQYF. CDR3 nucleotides: TGTGCCAGCAGCCTGTGGGCCACAGATACGCAGTATTTT.

The rearrangement uses TRBV7-6 and TRBJ1-1, with D perhaps matching TRBD1 (6 bases). Deletions cut 5 bases from V and 3 bases from J, with 10 bases between. The CDR3 loop spans 13 amino acids. Germline V gives CDR1 SGHVS, CDR2 FNYEAQ. The CDR3 nucleotides read TGTGCCAGCAGCGCGGGGGGGCACACTGAAGCTTTCTTT. Translated: CASSAGGHTEAFF.

This chain links TRBV5-1 with TRBJ1-1, with D maybe TRBD1 (5 bases). The germline V gene has CDR1 SGHRS and CDR2 YFSETQ. The germline V and J ends were trimmed by 5 bases and 7 bases, with 18 bases remaining between them. CDR3 length equals 14 residues. As DNA, the CDR3 is TGCGCCAGCAGGCCAGGGCGACTGGGAGGTGAAGCTTTCTTT. Its translation: CASRPGRLGGEAFF.

This rearrangement joins TRBV19 to TRBJ2-5; 7 positions agree with TRBD2. The germline V gene has CDR1 LNHDA and CDR2 SQIVND (reference sequence). This CDR3 comprises 13 residues. CDR3 sequence (DNA): TGTGCAGTGGGGGGGACGGCCCGTGGGACCCAGTACTTC. Translating it yields CAVGGTARGTQYF.

V gene TRBV29-1 combines with J gene TRBJ1-1; D is ambiguous. Trimming stripped 3 bases from V and 5 bases from J, with 10 bases between. This CDR3 contains 12 residues. Germline V gives CDR1 SQVTM, CDR2 ANQGSEA. This chain's CDR3 is CSVDGQSTEAFF. The CDR3 coding sequence is TGCAGCGTTGATGGGCAGTCAACTGAAGCTTTCTTT.

This chain uses TRBV4-3 with TRBJ2-1; D uncertain. The CDR3 runs 15 residues. Trimming stripped 0 bases from V and 5 bases from J, with 11 bases between. Germline V gene sequence: CDR1 LGHNA, CDR2 YSLEER. Here the CDR3 reads CASSQEIGGNNEQFF. As DNA, the CDR3 is TGCGCCAGCAGCCAAGAGATCGGCGGTAACAATGAGCAGTTCTTC.

V gene TRBV4-1 combines with J gene TRBJ1-6, with TRBD1 matching 7 bases. This CDR3 has 20 residues. Trimming cost V 0 bases and J 1 base; bases outside gene matches: 12. From germline, CDR1 is MGHRA and CDR2 YSYEKL. The CDR3 coding sequence is TGCGCCAGCAGCCAAGAAGGGGGCCGGCCGCTGTGGTCCTATAATTCACCCCTCCACTTT. Translating it yields CASSQEGGRPLWSYNSPLHF.

The gene calls are TRBV30 and TRBJ2-1; D is unclear. Germline lookup yields CDR1 GTSNPN and CDR2 SVGIG (reference sequence). This CDR3 spans 13 amino acids. The V end lost 0 bases, the J end lost 4 bases, and 7 bases lay between the germline ends. This chain's CDR3 is CAWSVGQYNEQFF. Written as DNA, the CDR3 is TGTGCCTGGAGTGTTGGGCAGTACAATGAGCAGTTCTTC.

This chain connects TRBV6-5 to TRBJ2-3; the D is unclear. V was clipped by 6 bases and J by 2 bases, with 9 bases between them. Germline-derived CDR1 and CDR2 are MNHEY and SVGAGI. The CDR3 runs 13 residues. The CDR3 sequence: CASRAAATDTQYF. The CDR3 nucleotides read TGTGCCAGCAGGGCTGCGGCCACAGATACGCAGTATTTT.

V gene TRBV12-3 or TRBV12-4 combines with J gene TRBJ1-2, with 7 bases lining up with TRBD1. With 3 bases clipped from V and 4 bases from J, the junction kept 2 bases outside the gene matches. The CDR3 has 13 amino acids. Here the CDR3 reads CASSFDRVYGYTF. The CDR3 region has the DNA TGTGCCAGCAGTTTTGACAGGGTCTATGGCTACACCTTC.

Worth noting for this clone: The same CDR3 arises from other DNA sequences in this sample as well. The chain is built from TRBV2 and TRBJ2-7; 9 nucleotides match TRBD2. The CDR3 length is 13 residues. Losses at the gene ends were 3 bases for V and 7 bases for J; bases not matched to a gene: 4. Germline V gene data show CDR1 as SNHLY and CDR2 as FYNNEI. Written as DNA, the CDR3 is TGTGCCAGCAGTGACGCGGGAGGGTGGGAGCAGTACTTC. Translation: CASSDAGGWEQYF.

The rearrangement uses TRBV2 and TRBJ2-3; 8 positions agree with TRBD1. The CDR3 runs to 13 residues. Trimming removed 6 bases from V and 1 base from J; junction bases left unmatched: 0. CDR1 is SNHLY and CDR2 is FYNNEI in the germline V gene. CDR3: CASRDRGTDTQYF. Here the CDR3 DNA reads TGTGCCAGCAGGGACAGGGGCACAGATACGCAGTATTTT. The full variable domain, completed using reference TRBV2 and TRBJ2-3, is EPEVTQTPSHQVTQMGQEVILRCVPISNHLYFYWYRQILGQKVEFLVSFYNNEISEKSEIFDDQFSVERPDGSNFTLKIRSTKLEDSAMYFCASRDRGTDTQYFGPGTRLTVL.

The gene calls are TRBV10-2 and TRBJ2-5, with 10 bases fitting TRBD2. CDR1 is WSHSY, CDR2 SAAADI, per germline. The ends lost 3 bases at V and 5 bases at J; junction bases unmatched: 9. This CDR3 spans 16 amino acids. The CDR3 bases are TGCGCCAGCAGTGATCCCACTAGCGGGGACCTGGAGACCCAGTACTTC. Translated: CASSDPTSGDLETQYF.

This clone occurred once. This chain links TRBV7-2 with TRBJ1-1; perhaps TRBD1 as D (5 bases). The ends were cut back, 5 bases at V and 4 bases at J, with 17 bases in the middle. The CDR3 has 15 amino acids. Looked up from germline, CDR1 is SGHTA and CDR2 is FQGNSA. The CDR3 DNA follows: TGTGCCAGCAGCCGGGACTACAGTCGGGGCACTGAAGCTTTCTTT. The encoded protein is CASSRDYSRGTEAFF.